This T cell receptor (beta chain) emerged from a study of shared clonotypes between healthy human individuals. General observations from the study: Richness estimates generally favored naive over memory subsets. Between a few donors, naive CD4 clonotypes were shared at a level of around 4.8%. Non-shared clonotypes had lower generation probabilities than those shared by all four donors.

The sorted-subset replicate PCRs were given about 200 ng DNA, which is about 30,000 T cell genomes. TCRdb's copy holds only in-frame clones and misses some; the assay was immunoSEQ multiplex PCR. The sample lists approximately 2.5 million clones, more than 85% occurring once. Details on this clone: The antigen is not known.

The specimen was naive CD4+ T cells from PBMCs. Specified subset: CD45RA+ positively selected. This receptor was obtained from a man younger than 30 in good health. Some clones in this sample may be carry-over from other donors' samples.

CDR3 nucleotide sequence: TGTGCCAGCAGCTTAAGGAGTCTACGGAGCACAGATACGCAGTATTTT. As protein: CASSLRSLRSTDTQYF. The chain uses TRBV7-2 and TRBJ2-3; D unresolved. V was trimmed by 2 bases and J by 0 bases, leaving 12 bases between them. This CDR3 region has 16 residues. Germline loops: CDR1 SGHTA, CDR2 FQGNSA. Full variable domain (rest looked up from reference TRBV7-2 and TRBJ2-3): GAGVSQSPSNKVTEKGKDVELRCDPISGHTALYWYRQSLGQGLEFLIYFQGNSAPDKSGLPSDRFSAERTGGSVSTLTIQRTQQEDSAVYLCASSLRSLRSTDTQYFGPGTRLTVL.